One and the same sample provided the 27 T cell receptor beta chains below, sequenced in a study of lymphopenia after photon versus proton radiotherapy. Assay: immunoSEQ multiplex PCR; the TCRdb copy retains only in-frame clones and omits some. The sample includes around 66,000 clones, approximately 86% of them seen just once. The sample in question was peripheral blood, obtained from a patient treated with photon-based radiotherapy. These receptors were collected from a man between 40 and 49 years old with gastric cancer.

J is TRBJ1-5 and V is TRBV7-2, with TRBD1 matching 7 bases. The CDR3 runs 17 residues. J lost 6 bases, V lost 5 bases, and 16 bases had no gene match. The germline V gene encodes CDR1 SGHTA and CDR2 FQGNSA. This CDR3 reads CASSPPGGTELGQPQHF. The CDR3 DNA reads TGTGCCAGCAGCCCCCCGGGCGGGACAGAGCTGGGTCAGCCCCAGCATTTT.

V is TRBV15 and J is TRBJ2-7; 12 positions match TRBD2. CDR3 length: 16 amino acids. The germline CDR1 and CDR2 sequences are LNHNV and YYDKDF (reference sequence). V lost 0 bases to trimming and J lost 7 bases; unmatched junction nucleotides: 7. CDR3 sequence (DNA): TGTGCCACCAGCAGAGATCTAGCGGGGGGGTTGAGGGAGCAGTACTTC. Translation gives CATSRDLAGGLREQYF.

This clone was found once. The J gene is TRBJ1-5, the V gene TRBV15; TRBD1 is a possible D gene (5 bases). CDR1 LNHNV and CDR2 YYDKDF come from the germline V gene (reference sequence). This CDR3 contains 16 residues. Trimming left V 1 base short and J 4 bases short, with 14 bases between. CDR3 DNA sequence: TGTGCCACCAGCAGAGGGGCCCGGGACGGTAATCAGCCCCAGCATTTT. Its translation: CATSRGARDGNQPQHF. Combining the CDR3 with reference TRBV15 and TRBJ1-5 gives the whole variable domain DAMVIQNPRYQVTQFGKPVTLSCSQTLNHNVMYWYQQKSSQAPKLLFHYYDKDFNNEADTPDNFQSRRPNTSFCFLDIRSPGLGDTAMYLCATSRGARDGNQPQHFGDGTRLSIL.

The chain uses TRBV6-6 and TRBJ2-1, with 9 bases fitting TRBD1. In germline, CDR1 is MNHNY, CDR2 SVGAGI (reference sequence). This CDR3 contains 14 residues. With V trimmed by 8 bases and J by 6 bases, 8 bases remained unmatched. The DNA of the CDR3 is TGTGCCAGCCGCCGACAGGGGGGCGGCAATGAGCAGTTCTTC. It specifies CASRRQGGGNEQFF.

The rearrangement links TRBV29-1 to TRBJ1-2; 7 bases align to TRBD1. CDR1 and CDR2 from the germline V gene are SQVTM and ANQGSEA. The trim removed 4 bases at V and 8 bases at J, leaving 4 bases unmatched. The CDR3 length is 11 residues. The CDR3 is CSVGQGMGYTF. The CDR3 bases are TGCAGCGTTGGACAGGGTATGGGCTACACCTTC. The full variable domain, its missing parts supplied by reference TRBV29-1 and TRBJ1-2, is SAVISQKPSRDICQRGTSLTIQCQVDSQVTMMFWYRQQPGQSLTLIATANQGSEATYESGFVIDKFPISRPNLTFSTLTVSNMSPEDSSIYLCSVGQGMGYTFGSGTRLTVV.

This chain uses TRBV30 with TRBJ2-3; D unclear. CDR1 is GTSNPN, CDR2 SVGIG, per germline (reference sequence). There are 13 residues in the CDR3. Trimming took 2 bases from V and 1 from J, leaving 7 bases between them. DNA of the CDR3: TGTGCCTGGAGTAGCAAAGGCACAGATACGCAGTATTTT. It is translated as CAWSSKGTDTQYF. The whole variable domain, remainder taken from reference TRBV30 and TRBJ2-3, is SQTIHQWPATLVQPVGSPLSLECTVEGTSNPNLYWYRQAAGRGLQLLFYSVGIGQISSEVPQNLSASRPQDRQFILSSKKLLLSDSGFYLCAWSSKGTDTQYFGPGTRLTVL.

The rearrangement uses TRBV18 and TRBJ1-3; no clear D. The CDR3 is 12 amino acids. V lost 3 bases, J lost 8 bases, and 8 bases lay in between. Germline CDR1 KGHSH, CDR2 LQKENI. The CDR3 loop reads CASSPRVDTIYF. The DNA for the CDR3 is TGTGCCAGCTCACCTCGGGTTGACACCATATATTTT.

This chain links TRBV29-1 with TRBJ2-3; possibly TRBD2 for D (6 bases). Germline V CDR1 and CDR2: SQVTM, ANQGSEA. V lost 1 base to trimming and J lost 2 bases, with 16 bases between them. CDR3 length: 16 residues. The CDR3 region has the DNA TGCAGCGTTGAAGGGGACCGGGACTTCAACACAGATACGCAGTATTTT. Protein sequence: CSVEGDRDFNTDTQYF.

The chain joins TRBV7-2 to TRBJ1-6; 8 nucleotides agree with TRBD1. Trimming at V came to 5 bases and at J to 3 bases, leaving 6 bases not matched to a gene. This CDR3 is built from 16 residues. The germline gives CDR1 SGHTA, CDR2 FQGNSA. The CDR3 region is CASSVTGGGYNSPLHF. The CDR3 region has the DNA TGTGCCAGCAGCGTTACAGGGGGGGGCTATAATTCACCCCTCCACTTT.

The V call is TRBV29-1, the J call TRBJ2-6; the match to TRBD1 covers 10 bases. With V trimmed by 3 bases and J by 0 bases, 5 bases remained unmatched. CDR3 length: 17 residues. In germline, CDR1 is SQVTM, CDR2 ANQGSEA. Written as DNA, the CDR3 is TGCAGCGTTGACCCGGGGACAGGGGCCTCTGGGGCCAACGTCCTGACTTTC. Translation gives CSVDPGTGASGANVLTF.

J is TRBJ1-2 and V is TRBV29-1, with D perhaps matching TRBD1 (5 bases). Germline V CDR1 and CDR2: SQVTM, ANQGSEA. CDR3 length: 12 amino acids. V was shortened by 3 bases and J by 4 bases, with 9 bases between the two germline ends. As DNA, the CDR3 is TGCAGCGTTGAGGGGACGGCCTATGGCTACACCTTC. Encoded protein: CSVEGTAYGYTF.

The V and J genes are TRBV5-6 and TRBJ2-3; D possibly matches TRBD1 or TRBD2 (6 bases each). CDR3 length: 15 amino acids. The germline V and J ends were trimmed by 4 bases and 4 bases, with 16 bases remaining between them. Germline CDR1 is SGHDT and CDR2 is YYEEEE. In DNA form, the CDR3 reads TGTGCCAGCAGCCCAGGCAGGGGAGGCCCAGATACGCAGTATTTT. Translated: CASSPGRGGPDTQYF.

V is TRBV30 and J is TRBJ1-6; D is ambiguous. This CDR3 is 18 amino acids long. Trimming stripped 0 bases from V and 0 bases from J, with 15 bases between. Per germline, CDR1 GTSNPN and CDR2 SVGIG (reference sequence). CDR3 bases: TGTGCCTGGAGTGTAATGGAGTCGCCGAGCTCCTATAATTCACCCCTCCACTTT. It yields the protein CAWSVMESPSSYNSPLHF. Filled out from reference TRBV30 and TRBJ1-6, the complete variable domain reads SQTIHQWPATLVQPVGSPLSLECTVEGTSNPNLYWYRQAAGRGLQLLFYSVGIGQISSEVPQNLSASRPQDRQFILSSKKLLLSDSGFYLCAWSVMESPSSYNSPLHFGNGTRLTVT.

The chain is built from TRBV30 and TRBJ1-4; TRBD1 is a possible D gene (5 bases). V was clipped by 5 bases and J by 8 bases, with 15 bases between them. Germline-derived CDR1 and CDR2 are GTSNPN and SVGIG (reference sequence). CDR3 length equals 13 residues. The CDR3 sequence: CAWHRGAWEKLFF. DNA for the CDR3: TGTGCCTGGCACCGTGGGGCTTGGGAAAAACTGTTTTTT.

The chain joins TRBV30 to TRBJ2-2; the D gene is possibly TRBD2 (5 bases). Germline V gene lookup returns CDR1 GTSNPN and CDR2 SVGIG (reference sequence). CDR3 length: 15 residues. Trimming cost V 2 bases and J 4 bases, with 14 bases left between them. This CDR3 is CAWSWKGLPTGELFF. The CDR3 DNA reads TGTGCCTGGAGTTGGAAAGGACTCCCCACCGGGGAGCTGTTTTTT.

The V gene is TRBV2, the J gene TRBJ1-2; D possibly corresponds to TRBD1 (5 bases). Germline CDR1 reads SNHLY; CDR2 reads FYNNEI. V was pared by 4 bases and J by 2 bases, with 8 bases between. The CDR3 covers 13 residues. Here the CDR3 reads CASSGGLNYGYTF. In nucleotides, the CDR3 is TGTGCCAGCAGTGGGGGCCTGAACTATGGCTACACCTTC. The full variable domain, with the rest looked up from reference TRBV2 and TRBJ1-2, is EPEVTQTPSHQVTQMGQEVILRCVPISNHLYFYWYRQILGQKVEFLVSFYNNEISEKSEIFDDQFSVERPDGSNFTLKIRSTKLEDSAMYFCASSGGLNYGYTFGSGTRLTVV.

The CDR3 DNA reads as TGCGCCAGCAGCCTAAGACAGGGATTGGGCACTGAAGCTTTCTTT. It encodes CASSLRQGLGTEAFF. V gene TRBV4-3 combines with J gene TRBJ1-1, with 7 positions matching TRBD1. The V and J ends lost 4 bases and 4 bases, in that order; junction bases with no gene match: 9. Germline assignment: CDR1 LGHNA and CDR2 YSLEER. CDR3 length: 15 residues.

This clone was seen a single time. The rearrangement links TRBV30 to TRBJ2-2; 12 nucleotides line up with TRBD2. V was clipped by 5 bases and J by 1 base; unmatched bases: 2. Germline loops: CDR1 GTSNPN, CDR2 SVGIG (reference sequence). The CDR3 spans 15 residues. CDR3 in amino acids: CAWALAGGNTGELFF. The CDR3 bases are TGTGCCTGGGCACTAGCGGGGGGGAACACCGGGGAGCTGTTTTTT.

This clone was counted a single time. The CDR3 nucleotides are TGTGCCAGCAGTCCCTATCAGGGCTCTGGAAACACCATATATTTT. Amino acid sequence: CASSPYQGSGNTIYF. This chain joins TRBV2 and TRBJ1-3; D possibly corresponds to TRBD1 (5 bases). This CDR3 comprises 15 residues. Germline values: CDR1 SNHLY, CDR2 FYNNEI. Trimming shortened V by 5 bases and J by 0 bases, and 11 bases separated the two germline ends.

This chain links TRBV30 with TRBJ2-7; D gene ambiguous. CDR3 length equals 12 residues. Germline V gene lookup returns CDR1 GTSNPN and CDR2 SVGIG (reference sequence). V lost 0 bases and J 2 bases, leaving 5 bases between the germline ends. In DNA, the CDR3 is TGTGCCTGGAGTGTAAAGACCTACGAGCAGTACTTC. Its protein is CAWSVKTYEQYF.

This sequence joins TRBV7-9 and TRBJ2-7; D possibly corresponds to TRBD1 (5 bases). Germline loops: CDR1 SEHNR, CDR2 FQNEAQ (reference sequence). With 2 bases removed from V and 2 bases from J, the gap between germline ends came to 10 bases. There are 14 residues in the CDR3. The DNA of the CDR3 is TGTGCCAGCAGCTTAACAGGATATACCTACGAGCAGTACTTC. Protein product: CASSLTGYTYEQYF.

The chain is built from TRBV19 and TRBJ2-7, with a tentative D call TRBD2 (6 bases). The V gene lost 3 bases and the J gene lost 1 base, with 10 bases spanning the gap. The CDR3 covers 14 residues. Germline-derived CDR1 and CDR2 are LNHDA and SQIVND (reference sequence). CDR3: CASSIQAGSYEQYF. CDR3 in DNA: TGTGCCAGTAGTATTCAGGCGGGATCCTACGAGCAGTACTTC. The complete variable domain, with remaining parts taken from reference TRBV19 and TRBJ2-7, reads DGGITQSPKYLFRKEGQNVTLSCEQNLNHDAMYWYRQDPGQGLRLIYYSQIVNDFQKGDIAEGYSVSREKKESFPLTVTSAQKNPTAFYLCASSIQAGSYEQYFGPGTRLTVT.

The chain carries TRBV6-5 and TRBJ1-1; TRBD1 might be the D (6 bases). Germline CDR1 and CDR2: MNHEY and SVGAGI. There are 16 residues in the CDR3. Between the trimmed V and J ends, which lost 2 bases and 2 bases, there was a span of 15 bases. The CDR3 DNA reads TGTGCCAGCAGTTACGACACAGGGAACTTAAACACTGAAGCTTTCTTT. Amino acids: CASSYDTGNLNTEAFF.

The chain joins TRBV10-3 to TRBJ2-2; no firm D call. With 2 bases removed from V and 6 bases from J, the gap between germline ends came to 4 bases. Germline CDR1 is ENHRY and CDR2 is SYGVKD. CDR3 size: 12 residues. The CDR3 DNA is TGTGCCATCAGTGAGAAGTCCGGGGAGCTGTTTTTT. This encodes CAISEKSGELFF.

V is TRBV4-3 and J is TRBJ2-7, with a tentative D call TRBD1 (5 bases). Germline V CDR1 and CDR2: LGHNA, YSLEER. V was shortened by 4 bases and J by 2 bases, with 18 bases between the two germline ends. This CDR3 contains 16 residues. This CDR3 is CASSRLRQQGTYEQYF. Written as DNA, the CDR3 is TGCGCCAGCAGCCGACTCCGGCAGCAGGGAACCTACGAGCAGTACTTC.

This rearrangement joins TRBV20-1 to TRBJ1-2, with D unresolved. The germline V and J ends were trimmed by 6 bases and 10 bases, with 15 bases remaining between them. Germline CDR1 is DFQATT and CDR2 is SNEGSKA (reference sequence). The CDR3 runs to 11 residues. CDR3 protein: CSALSGLPYTF. CDR3 nucleotide sequence: TGCAGTGCCCTTTCGGGCCTTCCCTACACCTTC.

The gene calls are TRBV10-3 and TRBJ2-6; D remains unclear. V was trimmed by 10 bases and J by 2 bases, leaving 12 bases between them. There are 14 residues in the CDR3. Germline assignment: CDR1 ENHRY and CDR2 SYGVKD. CDR3 sequence: CATGPAAGANVLTF. The CDR3 DNA follows: TGTGCCACCGGCCCTGCGGCTGGGGCCAACGTCCTGACTTTC.